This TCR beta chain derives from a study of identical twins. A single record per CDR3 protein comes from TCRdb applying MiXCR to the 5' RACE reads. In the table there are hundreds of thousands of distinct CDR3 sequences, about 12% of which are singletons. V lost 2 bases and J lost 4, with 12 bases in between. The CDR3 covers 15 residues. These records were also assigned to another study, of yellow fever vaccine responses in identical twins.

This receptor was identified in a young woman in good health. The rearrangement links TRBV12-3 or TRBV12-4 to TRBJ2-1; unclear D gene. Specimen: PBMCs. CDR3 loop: CASSLNGLGYNEQFF. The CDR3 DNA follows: TGTGCCAGCAGTTTAAACGGGCTCGGGTACAATGAGCAGTTCTTC.